The 26 T cell receptor beta chains reported below all come from one sample, sequenced in a study of vaccination effects on CD4 cells after COVID-19. Their recognized antigens are unknown. Generated by immunoSEQ multiplex PCR, the TCRdb table keeps only in-frame clones and is missing some. The table has about 54,000 clones, over 80% seen once. Pools of viral peptides were used by the ViraFEST assay to expand antigen-specific CD4+ T cells ahead of sequencing. With about ten days of culture completed, CD4+ T cells were isolated. The specimen was CD4+ T cells from PBMCs cultured with HCoV-229E spike peptides, collected before COVID-19 vaccination. The receptors originated from a human donor who received a COVID-19 vaccine.

The chain carries TRBV4-3 and TRBJ2-2; 7 nucleotides match TRBD2. J lost 6 bases, V lost 4 bases, and 5 bases had no gene match. The CDR3 is made up of 14 amino acids. Germline CDR1 LGHNA, CDR2 YSLEER. The DNA for the CDR3 is TGCGCCAGCAGCCGCTTTCGGGGGGCCGGGGAGCTGTTTTTT. Translated, it gives CASSRFRGAGELFF.

The gene calls are TRBV29-1 and TRBJ2-3; D gene unclear. The CDR3 is 12 amino acids. Germline V CDR1 and CDR2: SQVTM, ANQGSEA. V lost 6 bases and J lost 0, with 7 bases in between. CDR3 DNA: TGCAGCGTCTACATAAGCACAGATACGCAGTATTTT. Its protein product is CSVYISTDTQYF.

V usage is TRBV11-2 and J usage is TRBJ2-5; 10 bases are a match to TRBD2. Germline V gene data show CDR1 as SGHAT and CDR2 as FQNNGV. J lost 5 bases, V lost 5 bases, and 14 bases had no gene match. The CDR3 length is 17 residues. The CDR3 coding sequence is TGTGCCAGCAGCCGCCGGGGGGTAGCGGGGGGACTGGAGACCCAGTACTTC. Translating it yields CASSRRGVAGGLETQYF.

The V and J genes are TRBV24-1 and TRBJ2-3; 10 bases map to TRBD1. The V segment lost 4 bases and the J segment 6 bases; nucleotides outside the gene matches: 9. CDR3 length: 16 residues. Germline-derived CDR1 and CDR2 are KGHDR and SFDVKD. The CDR3 DNA sequence: TGTGCCACCAGTGACTCGGACAGGGGGAAGCTTGATACGCAGTATTTT. This encodes CATSDSDRGKLDTQYF.

The chain has TRBV4-3 and TRBJ2-5; D remains ambiguous. In germline, CDR1 is LGHNA, CDR2 YSLEER. This CDR3 has 14 amino acids. V lost 1 base, J lost 4 bases, and 10 bases lay in between. CDR3 DNA: TGCGCCAGCAGCCAAGGAGGCTCCAGAGAGACCCAGTACTTC. As protein: CASSQGGSRETQYF.

V gene TRBV14 combines with J gene TRBJ1-2, with D possibly being TRBD1 (5 bases). Germline-derived CDR1 and CDR2 are SGHDN and FVKESK. The CDR3 covers 16 residues. V was pared by 1 base and J by 8 bases, with 20 bases between. CDR3 in amino acids: CASSQASGAGKRGYTF. The CDR3, as DNA: TGTGCCAGCAGCCAAGCAAGTGGGGCAGGGAAGAGAGGCTACACCTTC.

DNA of the CDR3: TGTGCCAGCAGCCAGCAGGGTTTGAACTATGGCTACACCTTC. Its translation: CASSQQGLNYGYTF. V usage is TRBV14 and J usage is TRBJ1-2, with a weak D call TRBD1 (5 bases). CDR3 length: 14 residues. Trimming removed 3 bases from V and 2 bases from J, with 10 bases in between. CDR1 is SGHDN and CDR2 is FVKESK in the germline V gene. The full variable domain, its missing parts supplied by reference TRBV14 and TRBJ1-2, is EAGVTQFPSHSVIEKGQTVTLRCDPISGHDNLYWYRRVMGKEIKFLLHFVKESKQDESGMPNNRFLAERTGGTYSTLKVQPAELEDSGVYFCASSQQGLNYGYTFGSGTRLTVV.

V and J are TRBV5-8 and TRBJ2-3; TRBD1 or TRBD2 may be the D gene (5 bases each). Germline CDR1 and CDR2: SGHTS and YDEGEE. Trimming shortened V by 7 bases and J by 1 base, and 22 bases separated the two germline ends. The CDR3 sequence is 17 residues long. The CDR3 loop is CASPSTYGTDRTDTQYF. In nucleotides, the CDR3 is TGTGCCAGCCCCTCTACCTACGGGACCGACCGCACAGATACGCAGTATTTT.

The chain has TRBV3-1 (or the pseudogene TRBV3-2) and TRBJ1-2; 9 bases line up with TRBD1. V lost 3 bases and J lost 4; bases outside the gene matches: 6. The CDR3 consists of 15 residues. From germline, CDR1 is LGHDT and CDR2 YNNKEL (reference sequence). The CDR3 region has the DNA TGTGCCAGCAGCCAGGGACAGGGAACGATCTATGGCTACACCTTC. Translated: CASSQGQGTIYGYTF.

The J gene is TRBJ2-7, the V gene TRBV5-6; D not resolved. V lost 0 bases, J lost 9 bases, and 13 bases lay in between. Germline CDR1 SGHDT, CDR2 YYEEEE. This CDR3 comprises 13 residues. The CDR3 loop reads CASSLVWDRAQYV. CDR3 bases: TGTGCCAGCAGCTTGGTGTGGGATAGGGCGCAGTACGTC.

This chain joins TRBV4-1 and TRBJ1-2; weak D call: TRBD1 (5 bases). The CDR3 extends over 13 amino acids. With 6 bases removed from V and 8 bases from J, the gap between germline ends came to 16 bases. The germline gives CDR1 MGHRA, CDR2 YSYEKL. CDR3 sequence: CASSSWDYQGYTF. For the CDR3, the DNA is TGCGCCAGCAGTTCATGGGACTACCAAGGCTACACCTTC.

The chain employs TRBV24-1 and TRBJ2-2; D is possibly TRBD2 (5 bases). V lost 5 bases to trimming and J lost 5 bases, with 11 bases between them. Looked up from germline, CDR1 is KGHDR and CDR2 is SFDVKD. CDR3 length: 14 residues. The CDR3 sequence: CATSALPGTGELFF. CDR3 DNA sequence: TGTGCCACCAGTGCCCTTCCGGGGACCGGGGAGCTGTTTTTT.

The rearrangement joins TRBV4-1 to TRBJ2-2; D might be TRBD1 (5 bases). The CDR3 is 16 amino acids. The germline V and J ends were trimmed by 3 bases and 0 bases, with 11 bases remaining between them. Germline CDR1 reads MGHRA; CDR2 reads YSYEKL. CDR3 DNA sequence: TGCGCCAGCAGCCAGCCCCCAGGGACGAACACCGGGGAGCTGTTTTTT. Protein sequence: CASSQPPGTNTGELFF.

V usage is TRBV4-1 and J usage is TRBJ1-2, with a tentative D call TRBD1 (5 bases). This CDR3 contains 13 residues. Germline CDR1 MGHRA, CDR2 YSYEKL. The V and J ends lost 2 bases and 4 bases respectively, with 8 bases between them. The CDR3 sequence is CASSQPGSYGYTF. In nucleotides, the CDR3 is TGCGCCAGCAGCCAACCAGGGTCCTATGGCTACACCTTC.

The chain joins TRBV5-1 to TRBJ2-2; D call uncertain. Trimming took off 2 bases at V and 6 bases at J, with 11 bases between the two ends. Per germline, CDR1 SGHRS and CDR2 YFSETQ. The CDR3 is made up of 14 amino acids. The CDR3 loop is CASSFRLGSGELFF. The CDR3 DNA follows: TGCGCCAGCAGCTTCAGGCTCGGGTCCGGGGAGCTGTTTTTT.

The rearrangement joins TRBV7-3 to TRBJ2-3; 7 nucleotides agree with TRBD1. The ends lost 3 bases at V and 2 bases at J; junction bases unmatched: 2. Germline CDR1 SGHTA, CDR2 FQGTGA. CDR3 length: 14 amino acids. CDR3 sequence (DNA): TGTGCCAGCAGCTTGGGGACAGACACAGATACGCAGTATTTT. Residues: CASSLGTDTDTQYF.

This clone appeared a few times. V and J are TRBV28 and TRBJ1-2; D gene ambiguous. CDR3 length equals 15 residues. The ends were cut back, 1 base at V and 7 bases at J, with 16 bases in the middle. Germline CDR1 MDHEN, CDR2 SYDVKM. In DNA, the CDR3 is TGTGCCAGCAGTTTATTAACGGATCTCGACGGTGGCTACACCTTC. As protein: CASSLLTDLDGGYTF.

This rearrangement joins TRBV18 to TRBJ2-1, with a possible D match to TRBD1 (5 bases). Germline CDR1 and CDR2: KGHSH and LQKENI. The V end was cut by 5 bases, the J end by 6 bases, with 11 bases between. This CDR3 is built from 13 residues. DNA for the CDR3: TGTGCCAGCTCAGACAGCTCCCTCAATGAGCAGTTCTTC. It encodes CASSDSSLNEQFF.

This rearrangement joins TRBV4-1 to TRBJ2-4; TRBD1 or TRBD2 may be the D gene (6 bases each). The V gene's germline CDR1 is MGHRA and CDR2 YSYEKL. Trimming cost V 6 bases and J 12 bases, with 21 bases left between them. The CDR3 has 14 amino acids. The DNA of the CDR3 is TGCGCCAGCAGGCCAGAGGCCCCCGGGGGACATCAGTACTTC. As protein: CASRPEAPGGHQYF.

This chain uses TRBV12-3 or TRBV12-4 with TRBJ2-7, with D perhaps TRBD1 (6 bases). The CDR3 is 13 residues long. V was shortened by 1 base and J by 9 bases, with 13 bases between the two germline ends. CDR3 DNA sequence: TGTGCCAGCAGTTTAGATGCAGGGGTTAGGCAGTACGTC. It encodes CASSLDAGVRQYV.

The gene calls are TRBV20-1 and TRBJ2-4, with a possible D match to TRBD1 (5 bases). Germline V gene data show CDR1 as DFQATT and CDR2 as SNEGSKA (reference sequence). CDR3 length: 11 amino acids. Trimming took 8 bases from V and 8 from J, leaving 13 bases between them. In DNA, the CDR3 is TGCAGTTCAACCTGGGGCGACATTCAGTACTTC. It is translated as CSSTWGDIQYF.

The J gene is TRBJ2-2, the V gene TRBV7-3; D is unclear. From germline, CDR1 is SGHTA and CDR2 FQGTGA. The CDR3 runs 14 residues. Trimming cost V 1 base and J 4 bases, with 7 bases left between them. The CDR3 nucleotides read TGTGCCAGCAGCTTAAGGGGTAGCACCGGGGAGCTGTTTTTT. It codes for CASSLRGSTGELFF. Variable domain in full (rest from reference TRBV7-3 and TRBJ2-2): GAGVSQTPSNKVTEKGKYVELRCDPISGHTALYWYRQSLGQGPEFLIYFQGTGAADDSGLPNDRFFAVRPEGSVSTLKIQRTERGDSAVYLCASSLRGSTGELFFGEGSRLTVL.

This chain joins TRBV11-2 and TRBJ2-1; D tentatively reads TRBD1 or TRBD2 (5 bases each). The germline V and J ends were trimmed by 5 bases and 8 bases, with 10 bases remaining between them. This CDR3 is built from 12 residues. Germline V gene sequence: CDR1 SGHAT, CDR2 FQNNGV. The CDR3 DNA follows: TGTGCCAGCAGCCCGCGAGGGGATGAGCAGTTCTTC. This gives the protein CASSPRGDEQFF.

This clone was detected only once. The chain carries TRBV5-1 and TRBJ2-5; TRBD2 matches 8 bases. Germline values: CDR1 SGHRS, CDR2 YFSETQ. Losses at the gene ends were 0 bases for V and 2 bases for J; bases not matched to a gene: 6. CDR3 size: 16 residues. The CDR3 loop reads CASSLGTGGGQETQYF. CDR3 sequence (DNA): TGCGCCAGCAGCTTGGGAACCGGGGGGGGGCAAGAGACCCAGTACTTC.

The rearrangement joins TRBV6-1 to TRBJ1-1, with a tentative D call TRBD1 (6 bases). Germline values: CDR1 MNHNS, CDR2 SASEGT. V lost 3 bases and J lost 5, with 16 bases in between. This CDR3 is built from 15 residues. CDR3 amino acids: CASSDMIKGGTEAFF. CDR3 coding DNA: TGTGCCAGCAGTGACATGATAAAAGGGGGGACTGAAGCTTTCTTT.

This clone was counted between two and nine times. The V call is TRBV18, the J call TRBJ1-1; unclear D gene. V lost 4 bases and J 1 base, leaving 10 bases between the germline ends. Per germline, CDR1 KGHSH and CDR2 LQKENI. The CDR3 totals 14 residues. The CDR3 reads CASSRSSENTEAFF. The CDR3 coding sequence is TGTGCCAGCTCACGATCGTCCGAGAACACTGAAGCTTTCTTT.